Listed below are T cell receptor beta chains from one sample, sequenced in a study of cytomegalovirus exposure and HLA in healthy donors. Some clones are missing from TCRdb's copy, which holds only in-frame ones; the method was immunoSEQ multiplex PCR. The data hold 150,000 to 200,000 clones, with 70% to 80% observed a single time. The sequencing sample was made of PBMCs. These receptors all come from a male donor in good health and CMV-seropositive. Each CDR3 is given with its conserved first and last residue. The D gene is left open where the match is weak. For some rows the clone size is stated as once, few or many, or as a class when expanded; others skip it.

clone size: once; J gene: TRBJ2-7; V gene: TRBV13; D gene: .; CDR3 protein: CASSSTGTSGEQYF; CDR3 DNA: TGTGCCAGCAGCTCGACAGGAACCTCGGGAGAGCAGTACTTC
clone size: .; J gene: TRBJ2-7; V gene: TRBV6-1; D gene: .; CDR3 protein: CASSPGRYEQYF; CDR3 DNA: TGTGCCAGCTCCCCAGGGAGGTACGAGCAGTACTTC
clone size: .; J gene: TRBJ1-5; V gene: TRBV19; D gene: .; CDR3 protein: CASSSNTWGGQHF; CDR3 DNA: TGTGCCAGTAGCTCCAATACTTGGGGGGGACAGCATTTT
clone size: few; J gene: TRBJ2-7; V gene: TRBV6-6; D gene: .; CDR3 protein: CASSDSDRTYEQYF; CDR3 DNA: TGTGCCAGCAGTGACTCCGACAGAACCTACGAGCAGTACTTC
clone size: once; J gene: TRBJ2-2; V gene: TRBV5-8; D gene: TRBD2; CDR3 protein: CASSWGLAVSGELFF; CDR3 DNA: TGTGCCAGCAGCTGGGGACTAGCGGTATCCGGGGAGCTGTTTTTT
clone size: .; J gene: TRBJ1-1; V gene: TRBV19; D gene: .; CDR3 protein: CASTLGGRTGTEAFF; CDR3 DNA: TGTGCCAGTACCCTAGGTGGGAGAACCGGCACTGAAGCTTTCTTT
clone size: .; J gene: TRBJ1-5; V gene: TRBV7-2; D gene: .; CDR3 protein: CASLTGTDSQPQHF; CDR3 DNA: TGTGCCTCCCTCACAGGGACGGACTCTCAGCCCCAGCATTTT
clone size: .; J gene: TRBJ2-1; V gene: TRBV9; D gene: .; CDR3 protein: CASSTTDSSTYNEQFF; CDR3 DNA: TGTGCCAGCAGCACTACGGACAGCTCTACCTACAATGAGCAGTTCTTC
clone size: few; J gene: TRBJ2-7; V gene: TRBV9; D gene: .; CDR3 protein: CASSVQAQNYEQYF; CDR3 DNA: TGTGCCAGCAGCGTACAGGCACAGAATTACGAGCAGTACTTC
clone size: .; J gene: TRBJ2-3; V gene: TRBV11-2; D gene: TRBD2; CDR3 protein: CASSSSGGRLDTQYF; CDR3 DNA: TGTGCCAGCAGCTCCAGCGGGGGACGCTTAGATACGCAGTATTTT
clone size: .; J gene: TRBJ2-3; V gene: TRBV7-2; D gene: .; CDR3 protein: CASRRGGENTDTQYF; CDR3 DNA: TGTGCCAGCAGGAGAGGGGGGGAAAACACAGATACGCAGTATTTT
clone size: .; J gene: TRBJ2-7; V gene: TRBV10-1; D gene: TRBD1; CDR3 protein: CASSRPGTGSREQYF; CDR3 DNA: TGCGCCAGCAGCAGGCCCGGGACAGGGAGTCGCGAGCAGTACTTC
clone size: .; J gene: TRBJ2-1; V gene: TRBV7-8; D gene: TRBD2; CDR3 protein: CASSLAQRGKSYNEQFF; CDR3 DNA: TGTGCCAGCAGCTTAGCGCAGCGGGGGAAGTCCTACAATGAGCAGTTCTTC